This T cell receptor beta chain emerged from a study of siplizumab effects on memory and regulatory T cells. This CDR3 has 15 amino acids. V dropped 5 bases and J dropped 6; count of bases not matched to a gene: 6. CDR1 SNHLY and CDR2 FYNNEI come from the germline V gene. Only one count was recorded for this clone. Assay: immunoSEQ multiplex PCR; the TCRdb copy retains only in-frame clones and omits some. The table has 70,000 or so clones, approximately 88% seen once; the top ten hold 1.7%. The material sequenced was Tregs sorted from blood. The clonotype comes from a human donor in good health. This chain joins TRBV2 and TRBJ2-3; 12 positions agree with TRBD2. The CDR3 protein is CASSLLAGGRDTQYF. DNA for the CDR3: TGTGCCAGCAGTCTACTAGCGGGAGGCCGGGATACGCAGTATTTT.